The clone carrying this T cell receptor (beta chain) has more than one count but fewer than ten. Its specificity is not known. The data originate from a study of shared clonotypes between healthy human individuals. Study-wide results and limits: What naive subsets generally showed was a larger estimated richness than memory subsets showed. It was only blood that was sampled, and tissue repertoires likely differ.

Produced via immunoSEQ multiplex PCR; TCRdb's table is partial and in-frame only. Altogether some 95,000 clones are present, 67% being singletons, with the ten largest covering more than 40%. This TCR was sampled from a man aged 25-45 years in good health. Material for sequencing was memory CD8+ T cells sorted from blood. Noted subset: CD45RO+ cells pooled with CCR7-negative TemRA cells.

The CDR3 spells CASSHGTSSYEQYF. The CDR3 region has the DNA TGCGCCAGCAGCCATGGGACTAGCTCCTACGAGCAGTACTTC. This chain links TRBV4-3 with TRBJ2-7; the match to TRBD2 covers 8 bases. CDR3 length equals 14 residues. With V trimmed by 3 bases and J by 0 bases, 1 base remained unmatched. Per the germline V gene, CDR1 is LGHNA and CDR2 is YSLEER.